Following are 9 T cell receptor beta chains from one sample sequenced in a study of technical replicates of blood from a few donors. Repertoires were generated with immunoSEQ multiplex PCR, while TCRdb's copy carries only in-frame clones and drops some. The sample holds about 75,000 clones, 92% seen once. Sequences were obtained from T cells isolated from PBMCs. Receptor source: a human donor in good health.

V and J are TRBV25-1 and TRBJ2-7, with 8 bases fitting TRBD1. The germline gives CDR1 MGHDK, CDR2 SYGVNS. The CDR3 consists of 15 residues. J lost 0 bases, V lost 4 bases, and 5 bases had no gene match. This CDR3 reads CASSGTGYSSYEQYF. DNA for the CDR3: TGTGCCAGCAGTGGGACAGGGTACAGCTCCTACGAGCAGTACTTC.

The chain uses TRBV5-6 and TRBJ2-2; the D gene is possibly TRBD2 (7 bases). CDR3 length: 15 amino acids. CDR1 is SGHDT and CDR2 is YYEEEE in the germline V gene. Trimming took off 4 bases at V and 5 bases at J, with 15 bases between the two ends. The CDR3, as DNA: TGTGCCAGCAGCCGACGGGGGGCACAAACCGGGGAGCTGTTTTTT. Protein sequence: CASSRRGAQTGELFF.

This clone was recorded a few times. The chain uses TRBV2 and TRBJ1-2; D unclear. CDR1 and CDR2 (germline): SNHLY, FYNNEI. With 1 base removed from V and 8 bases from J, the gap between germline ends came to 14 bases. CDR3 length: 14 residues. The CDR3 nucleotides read TGTGCCAGCAGTGAAGTTCGTGCAAGCGAAGGCTACACCTTC. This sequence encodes CASSEVRASEGYTF.

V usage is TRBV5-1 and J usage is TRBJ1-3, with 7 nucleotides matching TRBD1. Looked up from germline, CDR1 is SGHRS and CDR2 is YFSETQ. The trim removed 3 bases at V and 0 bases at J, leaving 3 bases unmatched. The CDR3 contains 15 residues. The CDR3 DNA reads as TGCGCCAGCAGCTCTGGACAGGACTCTGGAAACACCATATATTTT. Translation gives CASSSGQDSGNTIYF. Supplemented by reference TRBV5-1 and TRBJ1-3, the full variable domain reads KAGVTQTPRYLIKTRGQQVTLSCSPISGHRSVSWYQQTPGQGLQFLFEYFSETQRNKGNFPGRFSGRQFSNSRSEMNVSTLELGDSALYLCASSSGQDSGNTIYFGEGSWLTVV.

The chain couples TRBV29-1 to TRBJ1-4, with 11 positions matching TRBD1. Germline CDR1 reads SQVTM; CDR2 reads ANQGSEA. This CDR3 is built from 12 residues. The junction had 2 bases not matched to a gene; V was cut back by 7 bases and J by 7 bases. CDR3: CSGGQGAEKLFF. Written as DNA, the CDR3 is TGCAGCGGTGGACAGGGGGCTGAAAAACTGTTTTTT.

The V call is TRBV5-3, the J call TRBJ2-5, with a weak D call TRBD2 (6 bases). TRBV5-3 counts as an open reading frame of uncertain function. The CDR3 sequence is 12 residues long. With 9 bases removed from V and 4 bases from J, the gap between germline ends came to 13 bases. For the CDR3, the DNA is TGTGCCATAAAACTAGCTAGAGAGACCCAGTACTTC. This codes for CAIKLARETQYF.

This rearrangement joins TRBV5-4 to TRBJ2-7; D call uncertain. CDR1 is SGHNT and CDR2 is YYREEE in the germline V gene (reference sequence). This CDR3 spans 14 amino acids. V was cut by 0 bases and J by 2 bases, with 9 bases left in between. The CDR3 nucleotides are TGTGCCAGCAGCTTGGAACTTACGGCCTACGAGCAGTACTTC. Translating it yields CASSLELTAYEQYF.

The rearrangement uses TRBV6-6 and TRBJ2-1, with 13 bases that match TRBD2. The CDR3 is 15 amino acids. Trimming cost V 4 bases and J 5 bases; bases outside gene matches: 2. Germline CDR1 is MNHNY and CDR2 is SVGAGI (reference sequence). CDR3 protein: CASSLLAGGDNEQFF. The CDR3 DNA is TGTGCCAGCAGTTTACTAGCGGGAGGGGACAATGAGCAGTTCTTC.

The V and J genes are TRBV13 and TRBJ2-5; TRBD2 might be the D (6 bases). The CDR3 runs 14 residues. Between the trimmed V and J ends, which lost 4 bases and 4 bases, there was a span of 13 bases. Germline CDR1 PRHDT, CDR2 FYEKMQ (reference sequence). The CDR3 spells CASSYLAAIETQYF. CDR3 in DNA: TGTGCCAGCAGCTACTTAGCGGCCATAGAGACCCAGTACTTC. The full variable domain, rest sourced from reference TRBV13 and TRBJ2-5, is AAGVIQSPRHLIKEKRETATLKCYPIPRHDTVYWYQQGPGQDPQFLISFYEKMQSDKGSIPDRFSAQQFSDYHSELNMSSLELGDSALYFCASSYLAAIETQYFGPGTRLLVL.